The next 16 T cell receptor beta chains were all read from a single sample in a study of sequential checkpoint blockade in melanoma. Treatment in this sample: randomized to nivolumab then ipilimumab (arm A) or the reverse (arm B). The method was immunoSEQ multiplex PCR; TCRdb's version includes in-frame clones alone and lacks a portion of them. The sample shows roughly 9,300 clones, about 75% of them seen only once. This specimen consisted of CD8+ T cells sorted from blood (inferred from file names), obtained from a patient given nivolumab and ipilimumab in sequence. The receptors come from a human donor with melanoma.

The V call is TRBV14, the J call TRBJ2-1; TRBD2 aligns across 7 bases. The CDR3 extends over 13 amino acids. Germline CDR1 and CDR2: SGHDN and FVKESK. Trimming at V came to 6 bases and at J to 6 bases, leaving 5 bases not matched to a gene. The CDR3 here is CASRGGVTNEQFF. The CDR3 nucleotides are TGTGCCAGCAGGGGGGGGGTAACCAATGAGCAGTTCTTC.

V gene TRBV15 combines with J gene TRBJ2-5, with 7 bases matching TRBD1. TRBJ2-7 explains the end of the DNA better; the J call may be wrong. Germline-derived CDR1 and CDR2 are LNHNV and YYDKDF (reference sequence). This CDR3 has 16 amino acids. The CDR3 is CATSRDRQGGSYEQYF. CDR3 sequence (DNA): TGTGCCACCAGCAGAGATAGACAGGGTGGGTCCTACGAGCAGTACTTC.

The gene calls are TRBV12-5 and TRBJ2-2, with 10 bases aligning to TRBD2. Germline V lookup: CDR1 LGHNT, CDR2 FRNRAP. V gave up 5 bases and J gave up 4 bases; unmatched junction bases: 7. The CDR3 runs 16 residues. The DNA for the CDR3 is TGTGCTAGTGGTCCTAGCGGGAGTTTCAGCACCGGGGAGCTGTTTTTT. The encoded protein is CASGPSGSFSTGELFF.

V gene TRBV19 combines with J gene TRBJ2-1; D gene unclear. This CDR3 contains 13 residues. Germline V lookup: CDR1 LNHDA, CDR2 SQIVND (reference sequence). Trimming removed 8 bases at V and 0 bases at J, with 8 bases between. For the CDR3, the DNA is TGTGCCAGTCGCCTGAGCTCCTACAATGAGCAGTTCTTC. This sequence encodes CASRLSSYNEQFF.

This chain links TRBV4-1 with TRBJ1-2; 8 nucleotides align to TRBD1. This CDR3 comprises 15 residues. With 4 bases clipped from V and 2 bases from J, the junction kept 6 bases outside the gene matches. The germline V gene encodes CDR1 MGHRA and CDR2 YSYEKL. This CDR3 reads CASSPDRGENYGYTF. CDR3 bases: TGCGCCAGCAGCCCCGACAGGGGCGAAAACTATGGCTACACCTTC.

The chain employs TRBV11-1 and TRBJ2-7; the D is unclear. Germline lookup yields CDR1 SGHAT and CDR2 FQDESV (reference sequence). This CDR3 is 12 amino acids long. The germline V and J ends were trimmed by 3 bases and 4 bases, with 7 bases remaining between them. The CDR3 DNA sequence: TGTGCCAGCAGCTTTTCCAGTTACGAGCAGTACTTC. Its translation is CASSFSSYEQYF.

The chain is built from TRBV7-6 and TRBJ2-4; TRBD2 aligns across 16 bases. The J segment lost 8 bases and the V segment lost 3 bases, leaving 10 bases of the junction unmatched. The CDR3 is made up of 18 amino acids. CDR1 SGHVS and CDR2 FNYEAQ come from the germline V gene. This CDR3 reads CASSLGGTSGRDGYIQYF. For the CDR3, the DNA is TGTGCCAGCAGCTTGGGGGGGACTAGCGGGAGGGACGGGTACATTCAGTACTTC. The complete variable domain, with remaining parts taken from reference TRBV7-6 and TRBJ2-4, reads GAGVSQSPRYKVTKRGQDVALRCDPISGHVSLYWYRQALGQGPEFLTYFNYEAQQDKSGLPNDRFSAERPEGSISTLTIQRTEQRDSAMYRCASSLGGTSGRDGYIQYFGAGTRLSVL.

CDR3 sequence reads: CASSLAYSGGETQYF. DNA of the CDR3: TGTGCCAGCAGCTTAGCGTATTCCGGGGGAGAGACCCAGTACTTC. The chain recombines TRBV7-9 with TRBJ2-5; TRBD2 is a possible D gene (6 bases). V was pared by 0 bases and J by 4 bases, with 12 bases between. Germline V gives CDR1 SEHNR, CDR2 FQNEAQ (reference sequence). This CDR3 has 15 amino acids.

The chain employs TRBV9 and TRBJ1-2, with TRBD1 matching over 7 bases. The CDR3 has 18 amino acids. Germline V gene lookup returns CDR1 SGDLS and CDR2 YYNGEE. V lost 3 bases, J lost 0 bases, and 14 bases stayed unmatched. The CDR3 DNA follows: TGTGCCAGCAGCGCCTCCCGGGACAGTGAATCAGCTAACTATGGCTACACCTTC. This encodes CASSASRDSESANYGYTF.

V usage is TRBV4-1 and J usage is TRBJ2-2, with a possible D match to TRBD2 (7 bases). CDR1 and CDR2 (germline): MGHRA, YSYEKL. CDR3 length: 14 residues. V was trimmed by 1 base and J by 9 bases, leaving 12 bases between them. The CDR3 region has the DNA TGCGCCAGCAGCCAAGCCCCGGGGGGCCGGGAGCTGTTTTTT. Translated, it gives CASSQAPGGRELFF.

This clone was counted between two and nine times. The chain carries TRBV4-2 and TRBJ2-1, with 8 bases fitting TRBD2. The V and J ends lost 0 bases and 4 bases, in that order; junction bases with no gene match: 11. The CDR3 has 18 amino acids. CDR1 is LGHNA and CDR2 is YNFKEQ in the germline V gene. The CDR3 protein is CASSQELYSGSGYNEQFF. CDR3 coding DNA: TGTGCCAGCAGCCAAGAATTGTACAGCGGGAGCGGGTACAATGAGCAGTTCTTC.

This chain links TRBV7-8 with TRBJ2-1, with D tentatively TRBD2 (5 bases). Germline lookup yields CDR1 SGHVS and CDR2 FQNEAQ. The CDR3 contains 15 residues. Trimming pared 1 base from V and 1 base from J, leaving 8 bases between. The DNA of the CDR3 is TGTGCCAGCAGCTTAGGGACGGGATCCTACAATGAGCAGTTCTTC. This translates into CASSLGTGSYNEQFF.

About this clone itself: The junction departs from germline at one end; a sequencing error may be responsible. This chain uses TRBV29-1 with TRBJ2-1; possibly TRBD2 for D (6 bases). This CDR3 is built from 12 residues. Looked up from germline, CDR1 is SQVTM and CDR2 is ANQGSEA. As DNA, the CDR3 is TGCAGCGTGTGGGACTCCGACAATGAGCAGTTCTTC. It specifies CSVWDSDNEQFF.

The chain uses TRBV4-1 and TRBJ2-7, with 7 bases lining up with TRBD2. Trimming took 1 base from V and 0 from J; bases not matched to a gene: 3. The germline gives CDR1 MGHRA, CDR2 YSYEKL. The CDR3 spans 15 residues. The CDR3: CASSQGPSGSYEQYF. The CDR3 nucleotides read TGCGCCAGCAGCCAAGGGCCTAGCGGCTCCTACGAGCAGTACTTC.

The chain links TRBV19 to TRBJ1-1; D is unresolved. In germline, CDR1 is LNHDA, CDR2 SQIVND (reference sequence). The CDR3 is 14 amino acids. Trimming removed 3 bases from V and 1 base from J, with 9 bases in between. As DNA, the CDR3 is TGTGCCAGTAGTATCGGGGATGGGAACACTGAAGCTTTCTTT. This sequence encodes CASSIGDGNTEAFF.

This rearrangement joins TRBV4-3 to TRBJ2-1; 9 bases map to TRBD1. The V segment lost 0 bases and the J segment 3 bases; nucleotides outside the gene matches: 6. The CDR3 is 17 amino acids. Germline values: CDR1 LGHNA, CDR2 YSLEER. This CDR3 reads CASSQDPQGAIYNEQFF. CDR3 DNA: TGCGCCAGCAGCCAAGATCCACAGGGGGCTATCTACAATGAGCAGTTCTTC.